This entry describes one T cell receptor (beta chain). Its antigen is unidentified. CDR1 SGHAT and CDR2 FQNNGV come from the germline V gene. CDR3 length equals 14 residues. The sample originates from a study of Graves' ophthalmopathy and Graves' hyperthyroidism. Study-wide results and limits: Thyroid clonotypes that were expanded above 0.001 frequency mostly also appeared in blood.

TCR beta CDR3 amplification used RNA transcripts. In the first round, RT-PCR was carried out with HTBI primers, and a multiplex PCR formed the second round. Each CDR3 protein is one row after TCRdb ran MiXCR on the multiplex PCR reads. The sample consists of about 230,000 distinct CDR3 sequences, approximately 42% of them appearing once. The clonotype originates from an adult man with Graves' ophthalmopathy. This chain joins TRBV11-2 and TRBJ2-7; TRBD1 agrees at 8 bases. The DNA end favors TRBJ2-1, so the J call may be wrong. Sequenced: peripheral blood. CDR3 coding DNA: TGTGCCAGCAGCTTAGACAGGGGGCGAAATGAGCAGTTCTTC. This encodes CASSLDRGRNEQFF.